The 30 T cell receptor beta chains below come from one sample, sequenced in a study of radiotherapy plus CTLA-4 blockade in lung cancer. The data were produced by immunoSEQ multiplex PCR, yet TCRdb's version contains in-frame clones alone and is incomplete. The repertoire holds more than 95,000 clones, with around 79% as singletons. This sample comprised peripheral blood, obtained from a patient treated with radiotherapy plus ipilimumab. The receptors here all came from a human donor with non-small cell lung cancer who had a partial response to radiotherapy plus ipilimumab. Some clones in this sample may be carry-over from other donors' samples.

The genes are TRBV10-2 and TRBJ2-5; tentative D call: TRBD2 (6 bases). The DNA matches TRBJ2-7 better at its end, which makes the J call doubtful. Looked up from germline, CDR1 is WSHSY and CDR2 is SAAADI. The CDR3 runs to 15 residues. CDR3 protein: CASSESRSGSYEQYF. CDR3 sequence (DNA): TGCGCCAGCAGTGAGTCACGTAGCGGCTCCTACGAGCAGTACTTC.

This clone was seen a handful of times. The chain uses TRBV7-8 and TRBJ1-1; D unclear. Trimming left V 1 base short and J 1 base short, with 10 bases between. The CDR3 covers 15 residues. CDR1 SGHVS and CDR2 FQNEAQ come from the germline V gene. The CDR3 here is CASSLGSRGNTEAFF. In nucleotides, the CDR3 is TGTGCCAGCAGCTTAGGCTCCCGAGGGAACACTGAAGCTTTCTTT.

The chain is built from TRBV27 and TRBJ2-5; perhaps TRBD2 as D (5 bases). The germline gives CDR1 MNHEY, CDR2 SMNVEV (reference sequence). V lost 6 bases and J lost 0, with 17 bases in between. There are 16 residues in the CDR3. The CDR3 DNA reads TGTGCCAGCAGCGACTTAGGAGCGGCGTACCAAGAGACCCAGTACTTC. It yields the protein CASSDLGAAYQETQYF.

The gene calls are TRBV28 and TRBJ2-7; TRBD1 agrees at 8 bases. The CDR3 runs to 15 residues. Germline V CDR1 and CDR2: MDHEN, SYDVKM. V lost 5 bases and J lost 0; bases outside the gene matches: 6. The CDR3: CASSPTGTGSYEQYF. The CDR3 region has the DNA TGTGCCAGCAGTCCCACCGGGACAGGCTCCTACGAGCAGTACTTC. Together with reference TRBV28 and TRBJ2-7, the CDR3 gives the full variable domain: DVKVTQSSRYLVKRTGEKVFLECVQDMDHENMFWYRQDPGLGLRLIYFSYDVKMKEKGDIPEGYSVSREKKERFSLILESASTNQTSMYLCASSPTGTGSYEQYFGPGTRLTVT.

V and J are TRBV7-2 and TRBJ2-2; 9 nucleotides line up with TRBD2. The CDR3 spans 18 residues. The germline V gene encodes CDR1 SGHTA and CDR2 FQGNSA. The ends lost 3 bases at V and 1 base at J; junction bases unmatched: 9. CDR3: CASSFKASGALNTGELFF. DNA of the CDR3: TGTGCCAGCAGCTTTAAGGCTAGCGGGGCGCTGAACACCGGGGAGCTGTTTTTT.

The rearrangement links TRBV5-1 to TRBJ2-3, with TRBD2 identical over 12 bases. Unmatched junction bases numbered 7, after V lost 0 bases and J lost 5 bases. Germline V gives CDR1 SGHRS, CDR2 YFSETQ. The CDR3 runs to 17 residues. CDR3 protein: CASSLEASGRARDTQYF. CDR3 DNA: TGCGCCAGCAGCTTGGAGGCTAGCGGGAGGGCAAGAGATACGCAGTATTTT. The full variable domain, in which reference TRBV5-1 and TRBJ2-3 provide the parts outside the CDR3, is KAGVTQTPRYLIKTRGQQVTLSCSPISGHRSVSWYQQTPGQGLQFLFEYFSETQRNKGNFPGRFSGRQFSNSRSEMNVSTLELGDSALYLCASSLEASGRARDTQYFGPGTRLTVL.

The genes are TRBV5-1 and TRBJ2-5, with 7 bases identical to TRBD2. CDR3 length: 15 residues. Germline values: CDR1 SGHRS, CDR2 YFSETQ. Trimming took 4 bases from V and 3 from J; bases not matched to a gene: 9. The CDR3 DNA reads TGCGCCAGCAGCGCTGAAGCGGGGACCAAAGAGACCCAGTACTTC. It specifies CASSAEAGTKETQYF.

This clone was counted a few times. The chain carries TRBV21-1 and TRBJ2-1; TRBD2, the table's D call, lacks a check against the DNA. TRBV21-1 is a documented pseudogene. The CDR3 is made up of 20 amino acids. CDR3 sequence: CASSTLLAGDLHNSYNEQFF. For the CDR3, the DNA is TGTGCCAGCAGCACCCTACTAGCGGGAGACCTACACAACTCCTACAATGAGCAGTTCTTC.

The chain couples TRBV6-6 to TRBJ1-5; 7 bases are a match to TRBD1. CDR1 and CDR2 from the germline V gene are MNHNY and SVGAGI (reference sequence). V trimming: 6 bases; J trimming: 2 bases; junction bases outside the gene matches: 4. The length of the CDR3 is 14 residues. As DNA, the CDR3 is TGTGCCAGCAGGAGCCAGGGGGGCAATCAGCCCCAGCATTTT. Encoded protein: CASRSQGGNQPQHF.

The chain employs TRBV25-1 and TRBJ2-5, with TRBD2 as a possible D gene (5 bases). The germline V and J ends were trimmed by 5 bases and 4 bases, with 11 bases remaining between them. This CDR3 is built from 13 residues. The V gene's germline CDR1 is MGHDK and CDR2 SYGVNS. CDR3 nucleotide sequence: TGTGCCAGCAGTCCTCTAGGAGGAGAGACCCAGTACTTC. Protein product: CASSPLGGETQYF.

The CDR3 reads CASSQRGTSGGTDTQYF. The CDR3 DNA is TGTGCCAGCAGCCAGAGAGGGACTAGCGGGGGGACAGATACGCAGTATTTT. This chain connects TRBV5-5 to TRBJ2-3, with TRBD2 matching over 15 bases. The germline V gene encodes CDR1 SGHKS and CDR2 YYEKEE (reference sequence). V dropped 4 bases and J dropped 3; count of bases not matched to a gene: 6. This CDR3 comprises 17 residues.

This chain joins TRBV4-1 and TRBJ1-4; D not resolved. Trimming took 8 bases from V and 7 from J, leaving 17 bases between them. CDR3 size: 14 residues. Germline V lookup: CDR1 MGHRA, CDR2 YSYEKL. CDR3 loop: CASRLAHPTEKLFF. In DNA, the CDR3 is TGCGCCAGCCGACTAGCGCACCCAACTGAAAAACTGTTTTTT.

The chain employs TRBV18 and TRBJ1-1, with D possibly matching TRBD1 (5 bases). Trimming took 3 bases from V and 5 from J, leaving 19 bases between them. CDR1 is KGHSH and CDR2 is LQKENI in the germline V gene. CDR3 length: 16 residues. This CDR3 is CASSPTLGGVGTEAFF. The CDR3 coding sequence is TGTGCCAGCTCACCCACACTGGGGGGAGTAGGGACTGAAGCTTTCTTT.

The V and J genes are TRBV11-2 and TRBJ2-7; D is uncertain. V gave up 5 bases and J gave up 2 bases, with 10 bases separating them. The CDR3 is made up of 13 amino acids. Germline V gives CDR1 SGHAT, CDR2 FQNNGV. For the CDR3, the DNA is TGTGCCAGCAGCCCAACAAGAACCTACGAGCAGTACTTC. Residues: CASSPTRTYEQYF.

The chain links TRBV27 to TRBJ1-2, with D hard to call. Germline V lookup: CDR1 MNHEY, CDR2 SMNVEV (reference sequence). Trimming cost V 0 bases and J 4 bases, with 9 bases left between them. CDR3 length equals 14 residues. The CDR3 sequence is CASSLSEGRYGYTF. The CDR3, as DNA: TGTGCCAGCAGTTTATCGGAGGGTCGCTATGGCTACACCTTC.

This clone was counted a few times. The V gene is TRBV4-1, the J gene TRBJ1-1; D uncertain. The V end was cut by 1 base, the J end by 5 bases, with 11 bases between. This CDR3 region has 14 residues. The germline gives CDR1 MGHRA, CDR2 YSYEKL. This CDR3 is CASSQGQIWTEAFF. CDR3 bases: TGCGCCAGCAGCCAAGGGCAAATATGGACTGAAGCTTTCTTT.

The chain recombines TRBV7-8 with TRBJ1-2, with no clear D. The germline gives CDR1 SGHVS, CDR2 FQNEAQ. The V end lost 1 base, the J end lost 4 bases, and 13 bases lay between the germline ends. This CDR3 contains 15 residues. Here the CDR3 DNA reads TGTGCCAGCAGCTTAGTGGAGGGTCTGGCCTATGGCTACACCTTC. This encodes CASSLVEGLAYGYTF.

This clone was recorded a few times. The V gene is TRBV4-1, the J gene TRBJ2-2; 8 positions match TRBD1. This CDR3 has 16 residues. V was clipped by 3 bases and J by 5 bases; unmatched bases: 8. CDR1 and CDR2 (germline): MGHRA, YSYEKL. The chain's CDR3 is CASSQVPYRGTGELFF. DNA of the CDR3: TGCGCCAGCAGCCAGGTACCTTACAGGGGGACCGGGGAGCTGTTTTTT.

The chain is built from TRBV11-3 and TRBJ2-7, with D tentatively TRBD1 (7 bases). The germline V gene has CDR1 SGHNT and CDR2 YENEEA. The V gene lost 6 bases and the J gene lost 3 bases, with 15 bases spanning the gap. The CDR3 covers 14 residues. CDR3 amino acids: CASREGQQNYEQYF. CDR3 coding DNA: TGTGCCAGCAGGGAGGGACAGCAGAACTACGAGCAGTACTTC.

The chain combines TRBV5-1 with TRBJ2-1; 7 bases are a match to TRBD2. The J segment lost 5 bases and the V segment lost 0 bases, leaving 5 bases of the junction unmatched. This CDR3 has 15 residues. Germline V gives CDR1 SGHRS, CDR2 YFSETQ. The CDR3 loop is CASSLVPGGDNEQFF. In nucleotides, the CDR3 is TGCGCCAGCAGCTTGGTTCCTGGGGGGGACAATGAGCAGTTCTTC.

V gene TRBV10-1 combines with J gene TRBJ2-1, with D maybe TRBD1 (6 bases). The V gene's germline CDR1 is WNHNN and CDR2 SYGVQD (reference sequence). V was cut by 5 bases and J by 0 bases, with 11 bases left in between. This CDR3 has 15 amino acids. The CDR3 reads CASSQTGSSYNEQFF. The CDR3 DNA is TGCGCCAGCAGTCAGACAGGTAGCTCCTACAATGAGCAGTTCTTC.

CDR3 residues: CASLRTGGTEPQHF. For the CDR3, the DNA is TGTGCCAGTTTAAGGACAGGGGGGACGGAGCCCCAGCATTTT. This rearrangement joins TRBV19 to TRBJ1-5, with 10 bases that match TRBD1. Germline CDR1 and CDR2: LNHDA and SQIVND (reference sequence). The ends lost 8 bases at V and 8 bases at J; junction bases unmatched: 9. The CDR3 has 14 amino acids.

Written as DNA, the CDR3 is TGTGCCAGCTCACCACCCTATGGACAGGGAGTGGGGAACTATGGCTACACCTTC. As protein: CASSPPYGQGVGNYGYTF. The chain uses TRBV18 and TRBJ1-2; TRBD1 aligns across 8 bases. The CDR3 is made up of 18 amino acids. V was clipped by 0 bases and J by 2 bases; unmatched bases: 11. CDR1 is KGHSH and CDR2 is LQKENI in the germline V gene.

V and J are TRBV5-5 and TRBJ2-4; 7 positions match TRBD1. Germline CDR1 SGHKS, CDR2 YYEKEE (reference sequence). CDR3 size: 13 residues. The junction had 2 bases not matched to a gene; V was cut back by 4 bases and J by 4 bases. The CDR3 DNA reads TGTGCCAGCAGCCTGGGACAGAAAAACATTCAGTACTTC. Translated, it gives CASSLGQKNIQYF.

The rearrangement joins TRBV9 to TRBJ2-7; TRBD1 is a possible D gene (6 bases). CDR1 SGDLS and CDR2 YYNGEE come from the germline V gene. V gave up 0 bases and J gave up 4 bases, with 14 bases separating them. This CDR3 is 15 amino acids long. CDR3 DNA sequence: TGTGCCAGCAGCGTAGGTGGGGGCCAACAATACGAGCAGTACTTC. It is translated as CASSVGGGQQYEQYF.

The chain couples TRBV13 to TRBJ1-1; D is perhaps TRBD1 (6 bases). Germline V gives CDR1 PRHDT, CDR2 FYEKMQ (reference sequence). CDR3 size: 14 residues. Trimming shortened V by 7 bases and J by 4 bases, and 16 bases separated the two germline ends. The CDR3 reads CASTWTVRVTEAFF. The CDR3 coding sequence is TGTGCCAGCACCTGGACAGTCAGAGTCACTGAAGCTTTCTTT.

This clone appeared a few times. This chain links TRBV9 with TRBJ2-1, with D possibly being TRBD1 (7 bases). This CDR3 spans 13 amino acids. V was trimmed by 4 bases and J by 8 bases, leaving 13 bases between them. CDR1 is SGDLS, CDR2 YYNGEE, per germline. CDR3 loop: CASSPRGDYEQFF. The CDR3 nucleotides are TGTGCCAGCAGCCCCAGGGGGGACTATGAGCAGTTCTTC.

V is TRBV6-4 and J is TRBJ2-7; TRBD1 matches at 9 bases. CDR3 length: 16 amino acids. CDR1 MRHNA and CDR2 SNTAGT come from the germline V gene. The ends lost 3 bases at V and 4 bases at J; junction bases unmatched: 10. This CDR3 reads CASSESPGQGRYEQYF. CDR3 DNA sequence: TGTGCCAGCAGTGAGTCCCCGGGACAGGGAAGATACGAGCAGTACTTC.

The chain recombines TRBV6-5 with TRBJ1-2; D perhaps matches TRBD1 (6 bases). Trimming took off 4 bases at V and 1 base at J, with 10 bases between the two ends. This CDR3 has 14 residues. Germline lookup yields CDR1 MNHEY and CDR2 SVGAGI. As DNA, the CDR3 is TGTGCCAGCAGTTGGGACAATCTTAACTATGGCTACACCTTC. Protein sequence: CASSWDNLNYGYTF.

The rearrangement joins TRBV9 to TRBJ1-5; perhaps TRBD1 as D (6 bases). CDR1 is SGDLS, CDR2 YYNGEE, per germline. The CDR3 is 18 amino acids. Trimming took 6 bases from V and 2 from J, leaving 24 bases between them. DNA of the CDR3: TGTGCCAGCAACTCCCGGGACACCAAGGGGGTAGGCAATCAGCCCCAGCATTTT. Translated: CASNSRDTKGVGNQPQHF.